This T cell receptor (beta chain) was identified in a study of control samples from healthy donors and cancer patients (TCRdb year 2020). On this clone: This clone's antigen is unknown. Qualities for individual bases were not recorded, and no much larger clone is one base off.

The library was generated by the immunoSEQ multiplex PCR assay. TCRdb stores this immuneACCESS table with in-frame sequences only. Part of the clones is absent; in the studies checked, under half of the shortfall reflects unresolved V genes, and no reason is known for the rest. Here the sample has 140,000 or so clones; about 89% occur a single time. The ten largest make up roughly 5% of the sample. This clonotype was obtained from a young man in good health. The sequenced material came from blood.

The CDR3 amino acid sequence is: CASQGLAGTSSYNEQFF. Here is the DNA: TGTGCCAGCCAGGGGCTAGCGGGGACAAGCTCCTACAATGAGCAGTTCTTC. The chain employs TRBV5-6 and TRBJ2-1; 9 central bases correspond to TRBD2. V ends up 7 bases short and J 0 bases short, with an unmatched junction base count of 11. The CDR3 goes from the cysteine to the phenylalanine over 17 residues. Of all the DNA, just the CDR3 is kept, 51 bases in frame from base 1. The germline V gene encodes CDR1 SGHDT and CDR2 YYEEEE.